A single sample is the source of the 26 T cell receptor beta chains below, sequenced in a study of blood T cell repertoires in COVID-19. Clones were read by immunoSEQ multiplex PCR, and TCRdb kept only the in-frame ones, dropping some. The table has about 210,000 clones, around 83% seen once. Sample: peripheral blood. The origin of the receptors is a woman between 45 and 60 years old with acute or convalescent COVID-19.

The chain joins TRBV11-1 to TRBJ1-1; D gene ambiguous. Germline V gene sequence: CDR1 SGHAT, CDR2 FQDESV (reference sequence). The CDR3 runs 15 residues. Trimming shortened V by 6 bases and J by 0 bases, and 14 bases separated the two germline ends. CDR3: CASRESPGLNTEAFF. CDR3 nucleotides: TGTGCCAGCAGGGAGTCCCCGGGTCTGAACACTGAAGCTTTCTTT.

The chain uses TRBV6-5 and TRBJ2-7; D is unresolved. The germline V gene has CDR1 MNHEY and CDR2 SVGAGI. Trimming shortened V by 1 base and J by 0 bases, and 10 bases separated the two germline ends. The CDR3 length is 15 residues. DNA for the CDR3: TGTGCCAGCAGTTACTTAAGCTCTAGCTCCTACGAGCAGTACTTC. This sequence encodes CASSYLSSSSYEQYF.

Of note for this clone: The conserved final phenylalanine or tryptophan is absent from the CDR3, which likely points to a read error. No DNA is shown, since the ends of the CDR3 on it are uncertain; the CDR3 is the one TCRdb lists. This chain uses TRBV7-5 with TRBJ1-3; TRBD1 was called by the table and not checked on the DNA. TRBV7-5 is reported as a pseudogene. The CDR3 adds up to 10 amino acids, both ends counted. This CDR3 reads CARSPGQSSE.

The chain has TRBV19 and TRBJ2-2; D not certain. Germline V gives CDR1 LNHDA, CDR2 SQIVND (reference sequence). Trimming stripped 2 bases from V and 0 bases from J, with 4 bases between. CDR3 length equals 14 residues. The CDR3 coding sequence is TGTGCCAGTAGTATACTCCCGAACACCGGGGAGCTGTTTTTT. Translated, it gives CASSILPNTGELFF.

This clone was picked up a small number of times. The rearrangement links TRBV19 to TRBJ2-2, with a weak D call TRBD1 (6 bases). The V end lost 4 bases, the J end lost 0 bases, and 9 bases lay between the germline ends. This CDR3 is built from 15 residues. Germline lookup yields CDR1 LNHDA and CDR2 SQIVND (reference sequence). The CDR3 DNA is TGTGCCAGTAGTAGGAGACAGGCGAACACCGGGGAGCTGTTTTTT. Translating gives CASSRRQANTGELFF.

J is TRBJ1-2 and V is TRBV2, with D possibly TRBD1 on 6 matching bases. Germline CDR1 and CDR2: SNHLY and FYNNEI. The CDR3 length is 13 residues. Between the trimmed V and J ends, which lost 6 bases and 2 bases, there was a span of 10 bases. CDR3 nucleotides: TGTGCCAGCAGGGTTGACAGGAACTATGGCTACACCTTC. Protein sequence: CASRVDRNYGYTF. Variable domain in full (rest from reference TRBV2 and TRBJ1-2): EPEVTQTPSHQVTQMGQEVILRCVPISNHLYFYWYRQILGQKVEFLVSFYNNEISEKSEIFDDQFSVERPDGSNFTLKIRSTKLEDSAMYFCASRVDRNYGYTFGSGTRLTVV.

The count of this clone is one. The chain recombines TRBV21-1 with TRBJ1-5; no check of the table's D call, TRBD1, against the DNA was made. TRBV21-1 represents a pseudogene. CDR3 length equals 16 residues. The CDR3 spells CASRGQGLSSNQPQHF. CDR3 coding DNA: TGTGCCAGTAGGGGACAGGGGTTATCTAGCAATCAGCCCCAGCATTTT.

The genes are TRBV19 and TRBJ2-3; the match to TRBD1 covers 9 bases. V was clipped by 5 bases and J by 3 bases; unmatched bases: 9. The CDR3 covers 16 residues. Germline-derived CDR1 and CDR2 are LNHDA and SQIVND (reference sequence). The CDR3 sequence: CASSFSGTGRTDTQYF. The DNA of the CDR3 is TGTGCCAGTAGTTTCTCCGGGACAGGGCGAACAGATACGCAGTATTTT.

Note on this clone: The same CDR3 is also encoded by other DNA sequences in this sample. The chain joins TRBV5-5 to TRBJ2-2; possibly TRBD1 for D (6 bases). Trimming removed 4 bases from V and 4 bases from J, with 20 bases in between. Germline CDR1 and CDR2: SGHKS and YYEKEE (reference sequence). CDR3 length equals 17 residues. Written as DNA, the CDR3 is TGTGCCAGCAGCCCACTTGTACAGGGATTTGGCACCGGGGAGCTGTTTTTT. The encoded protein is CASSPLVQGFGTGELFF.

This clone was seen more than once but under ten times. The chain joins TRBV5-1 to TRBJ1-4; D perhaps matches TRBD1 (6 bases). V was trimmed by 2 bases and J by 4 bases, leaving 9 bases between them. The germline V gene has CDR1 SGHRS and CDR2 YFSETQ. The CDR3 sequence is 14 residues long. The CDR3 spells CASSLQGFNEKLFF. The CDR3 coding sequence is TGCGCCAGCAGCTTACAGGGTTTTAATGAAAAACTGTTTTTT.

This clone was seen only a few times. The chain uses TRBV3-1 (or the pseudogene TRBV3-2) and TRBJ2-1; D is uncertain. V was shortened by 1 base and J by 8 bases, with 9 bases between the two germline ends. The CDR3 length is 13 residues. Germline V lookup: CDR1 LGHDT, CDR2 YNNKEL (reference sequence). The CDR3 reads CASSQVIRDEQFF. The CDR3 region has the DNA TGTGCCAGCAGCCAAGTGATAAGAGATGAGCAGTTCTTC.

V is TRBV12-5 and J is TRBJ2-2; the match to TRBD1 covers 7 bases. The J segment lost 1 base and the V segment lost 3 bases, leaving 5 bases of the junction unmatched. This CDR3 comprises 16 residues. The V gene's germline CDR1 is LGHNT and CDR2 FRNRAP. DNA for the CDR3: TGTGCTAGTGGTTTTCCCGGGACAGTGAACACCGGGGAGCTGTTTTTT. This gives the protein CASGFPGTVNTGELFF.

The rearrangement joins TRBV6-5 to TRBJ1-5; D gene uncertain. Trimming shortened V by 8 bases and J by 0 bases, and 11 bases separated the two germline ends. The CDR3 loop spans 14 amino acids. The germline V gene has CDR1 MNHEY and CDR2 SVGAGI. CDR3 region: CASGMRYSNQPQHF. CDR3 bases: TGTGCCAGCGGTATGCGGTATAGCAATCAGCCCCAGCATTTT.

This chain links TRBV5-6 with TRBJ2-5; weak D call: TRBD1 (6 bases). This CDR3 region has 12 residues. V was shortened by 0 bases and J by 12 bases, with 12 bases between the two germline ends. Germline V lookup: CDR1 SGHDT, CDR2 YYEEEE. CDR3 bases: TGTGCCAGCAGCTTGGCCAAGGACAGAAAGTACTTC. Amino acid sequence: CASSLAKDRKYF.

The chain links TRBV9 to TRBJ2-7; TRBD2 matches at 11 bases. Germline V lookup: CDR1 SGDLS, CDR2 YYNGEE. This CDR3 has 16 residues. V lost 0 bases to trimming and J lost 6 bases; unmatched junction nucleotides: 8. The CDR3 loop is CASSVGPSGRTGEQYF. The CDR3 DNA follows: TGTGCCAGCAGCGTAGGCCCTAGCGGGAGGACCGGCGAGCAGTACTTC.

This clone was seen a single time. V gene TRBV15 combines with J gene TRBJ1-4; D ambiguous. V lost 0 bases and J 0 bases, leaving 14 bases between the germline ends. CDR3 length equals 18 residues. The germline gives CDR1 LNHNV, CDR2 YYDKDF (reference sequence). The CDR3 region is CATSRDVVRSTTNEKLFF. In nucleotides, the CDR3 is TGTGCCACCAGCAGAGATGTGGTCCGTTCTACAACTAATGAAAAACTGTTTTTT.

V gene TRBV28 combines with J gene TRBJ1-2; D call uncertain. Germline assignment: CDR1 MDHEN and CDR2 SYDVKM. V dropped 1 base and J dropped 4 bases, with 13 bases sitting between them. This CDR3 spans 15 amino acids. CDR3: CASSLSRSPGYGYTF. DNA of the CDR3: TGTGCCAGCAGTTTATCCCGTTCCCCGGGCTATGGCTACACCTTC.

The chain joins TRBV2 to TRBJ2-7; 9 bases align to TRBD2. Per germline, CDR1 SNHLY and CDR2 FYNNEI. This CDR3 is built from 14 residues. V shed 4 bases, J shed 3 bases, and the junction held 4 bases outside the gene matches. CDR3 in DNA: TGTGCCAGCAGTGTGACTAGCGGTCGCTACGAGCAGTACTTC. It is translated as CASSVTSGRYEQYF.

This clone was recorded a few times. The chain recombines TRBV7-6 with TRBJ2-7, with 13 bases identical to TRBD2. The CDR3 is 16 amino acids. The V gene end was trimmed by 1 base and the J gene end by 5 bases; junction bases not matched to a gene: 5. Germline V gene lookup returns CDR1 SGHVS and CDR2 FNYEAQ. The CDR3 is CASSLVGTSGINEQYF. The CDR3 nucleotides read TGTGCCAGCAGCTTAGTTGGGACTAGCGGGATTAACGAGCAGTACTTC.

The J gene is TRBJ1-3, the V gene TRBV3-1 (or the pseudogene TRBV3-2), with D uncertain. CDR3 length: 14 residues. The ends were cut back, 4 bases at V and 4 bases at J, with 11 bases in the middle. The germline gives CDR1 LGHDT, CDR2 YNNKEL (reference sequence). The CDR3 coding sequence is TGTGCCAGCAGCCCGCAAGTCGGGGGAAACACCATATATTTT. It is translated as CASSPQVGGNTIYF.

The chain recombines TRBV5-6 with TRBJ2-1, with 9 bases aligning to TRBD2. V lost 4 bases and J lost 0; bases outside the gene matches: 5. The germline gives CDR1 SGHDT, CDR2 YYEEEE. The CDR3 spans 16 residues. The CDR3 sequence is CASSRKLAGSYNEQFF. DNA of the CDR3: TGTGCCAGCAGCCGGAAACTAGCGGGCTCCTACAATGAGCAGTTCTTC.

This clone appeared a single time. This sequence joins TRBV30 and TRBJ1-2; D remains unclear. The CDR3 has 11 residues. CDR1 and CDR2 (germline): GTSNPN, SVGIG (reference sequence). V was cut by 2 bases and J by 8 bases, with 9 bases left in between. CDR3 residues: CAWSREGGYTF. The CDR3 DNA is TGTGCCTGGAGTCGGGAAGGGGGCTACACCTTC. Supplemented by reference TRBV30 and TRBJ1-2, the full variable domain reads SQTIHQWPATLVQPVGSPLSLECTVEGTSNPNLYWYRQAAGRGLQLLFYSVGIGQISSEVPQNLSASRPQDRQFILSSKKLLLSDSGFYLCAWSREGGYTFGSGTRLTVV.

The chain recombines TRBV2 with TRBJ2-7, with a weak D call TRBD1 (6 bases). This CDR3 is 12 amino acids long. Germline lookup yields CDR1 SNHLY and CDR2 FYNNEI. V gave up 6 bases and J gave up 4 bases, with 10 bases separating them. The DNA of the CDR3 is TGTGCCAGCAGGGACAGACGGTACGAGCAGTACTTC. Its translation: CASRDRRYEQYF. Drawing the rest from reference TRBV2 and TRBJ2-7, the complete variable domain is EPEVTQTPSHQVTQMGQEVILRCVPISNHLYFYWYRQILGQKVEFLVSFYNNEISEKSEIFDDQFSVERPDGSNFTLKIRSTKLEDSAMYFCASRDRRYEQYFGPGTRLTVT.

This sequence joins TRBV28 and TRBJ2-5; 9 positions match TRBD2. The CDR3 length is 14 residues. The germline CDR1 and CDR2 sequences are MDHEN and SYDVKM. V lost 2 bases and J lost 4; bases outside the gene matches: 2. CDR3 in DNA: TGTGCCAGCAGTTTAGCGGGAGGGCGAGAGACCCAGTACTTC. The encoded protein is CASSLAGGRETQYF.

The CDR3 DNA is TGTGCCAGCAGGCAAACTAGCGGGAGGGTTCGAGAGCAGTACTTC. It codes for CASRQTSGRVREQYF. This chain joins TRBV6-6 and TRBJ2-7; 13 bases agree with TRBD2. The CDR3 covers 15 residues. V lost 6 bases to trimming and J lost 7 bases; unmatched junction nucleotides: 9. Germline V CDR1 and CDR2: MNHNY, SVGAGI (reference sequence).

The chain recombines TRBV19 with TRBJ1-5, with 8 bases aligning to TRBD1. CDR1 is LNHDA, CDR2 SQIVND, per germline (reference sequence). V trimming: 0 bases; J trimming: 0 bases; junction bases outside the gene matches: 10. CDR3 size: 19 residues. As DNA, the CDR3 is TGTGCCAGTAGTATAGATTGGCGACAGGGGAGCTATAGCAATCAGCCCCAGCATTTT. This gives the protein CASSIDWRQGSYSNQPQHF.